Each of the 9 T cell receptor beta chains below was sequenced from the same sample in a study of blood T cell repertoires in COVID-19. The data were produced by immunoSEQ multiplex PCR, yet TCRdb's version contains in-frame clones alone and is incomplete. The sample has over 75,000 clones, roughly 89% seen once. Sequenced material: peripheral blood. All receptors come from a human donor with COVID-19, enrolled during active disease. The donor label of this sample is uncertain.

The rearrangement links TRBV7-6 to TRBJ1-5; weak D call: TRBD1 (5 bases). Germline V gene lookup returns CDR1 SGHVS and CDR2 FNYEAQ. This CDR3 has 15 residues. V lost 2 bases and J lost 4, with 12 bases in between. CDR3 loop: CASSLTQGRNQPQHF. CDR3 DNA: TGTGCCAGCAGCTTAACCCAGGGTAGGAATCAGCCCCAGCATTTT.

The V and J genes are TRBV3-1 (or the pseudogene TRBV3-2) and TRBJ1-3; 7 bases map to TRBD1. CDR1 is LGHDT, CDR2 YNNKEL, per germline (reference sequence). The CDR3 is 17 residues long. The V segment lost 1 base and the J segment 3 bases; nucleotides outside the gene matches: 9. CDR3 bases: TGTGCCAGCAGCCAAGTGACTGACAGGGTGGATGGAAACACCATATATTTT. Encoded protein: CASSQVTDRVDGNTIYF.

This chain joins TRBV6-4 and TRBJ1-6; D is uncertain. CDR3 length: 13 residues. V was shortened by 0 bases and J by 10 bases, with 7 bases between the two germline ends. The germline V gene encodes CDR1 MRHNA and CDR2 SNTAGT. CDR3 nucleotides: TGTGCCAGCAGTGACTCTTCGGAGTCACCCCTCCACTTT. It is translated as CASSDSSESPLHF.

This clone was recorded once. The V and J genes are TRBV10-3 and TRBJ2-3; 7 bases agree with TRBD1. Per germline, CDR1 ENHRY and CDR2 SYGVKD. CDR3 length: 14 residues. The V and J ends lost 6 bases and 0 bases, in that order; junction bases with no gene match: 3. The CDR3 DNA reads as TGTGCCATCAGGGGACAGATGAGCACAGATACGCAGTATTTT. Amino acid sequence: CAIRGQMSTDTQYF.

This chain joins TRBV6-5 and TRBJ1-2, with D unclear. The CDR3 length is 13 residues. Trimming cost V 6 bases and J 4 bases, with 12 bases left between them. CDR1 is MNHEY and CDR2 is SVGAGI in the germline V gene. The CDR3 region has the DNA TGTGCCAGCAGCAACGACATTCTCTATGGCTACACCTTC. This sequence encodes CASSNDILYGYTF.

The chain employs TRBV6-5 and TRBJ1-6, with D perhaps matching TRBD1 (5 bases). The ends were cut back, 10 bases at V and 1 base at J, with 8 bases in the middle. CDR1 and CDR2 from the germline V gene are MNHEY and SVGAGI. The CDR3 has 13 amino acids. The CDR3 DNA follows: TGTGCCATTCGGGGGTCCTATAATTCACCCCTCCACTTT. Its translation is CAIRGSYNSPLHF.

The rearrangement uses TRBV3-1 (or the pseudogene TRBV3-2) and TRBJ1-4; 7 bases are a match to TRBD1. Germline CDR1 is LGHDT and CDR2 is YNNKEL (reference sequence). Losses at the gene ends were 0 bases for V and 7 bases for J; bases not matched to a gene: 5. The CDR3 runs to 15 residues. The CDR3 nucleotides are TGTGCCAGCAGCCAAGATTCAGGGGGGATTGAAAAACTGTTTTTT. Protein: CASSQDSGGIEKLFF.

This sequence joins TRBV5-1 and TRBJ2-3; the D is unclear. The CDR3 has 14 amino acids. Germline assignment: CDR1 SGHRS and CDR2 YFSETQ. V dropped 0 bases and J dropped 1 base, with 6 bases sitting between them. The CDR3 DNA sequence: TGCGCCAGCAGCTTGGAACAGCGCACAGATACGCAGTATTTT. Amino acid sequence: CASSLEQRTDTQYF.

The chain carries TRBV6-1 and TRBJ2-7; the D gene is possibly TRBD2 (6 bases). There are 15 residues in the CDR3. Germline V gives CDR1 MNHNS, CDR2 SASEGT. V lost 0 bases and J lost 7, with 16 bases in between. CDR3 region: CASSEAPRAGGEQYF. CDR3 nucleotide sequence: TGTGCCAGCAGTGAAGCCCCCAGGGCCGGAGGGGAGCAGTACTTC.